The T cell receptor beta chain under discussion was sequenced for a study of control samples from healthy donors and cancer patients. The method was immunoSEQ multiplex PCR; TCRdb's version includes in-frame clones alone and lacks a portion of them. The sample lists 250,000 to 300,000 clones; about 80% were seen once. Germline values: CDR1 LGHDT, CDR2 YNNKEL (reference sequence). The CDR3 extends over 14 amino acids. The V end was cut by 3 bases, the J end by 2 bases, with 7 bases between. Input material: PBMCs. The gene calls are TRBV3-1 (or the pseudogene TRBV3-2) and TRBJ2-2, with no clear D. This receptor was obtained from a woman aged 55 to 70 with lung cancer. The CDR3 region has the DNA TGTGCCAGCAGCCACTGGAGTAACACCGGGGAGCTGTTTTTT. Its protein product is CASSHWSNTGELFF.